Listed here are 32 T cell receptor beta chains from one sample, sequenced in a study of radiotherapy plus CTLA-4 blockade in lung cancer. Only in-frame clones appear in the TCRdb table, and some are missing; sequencing was by immunoSEQ multiplex PCR. The data contain fewer than 55,000 clones, 70% to 90% of them singletons. This specimen consisted of peripheral blood, obtained from a patient treated with radiotherapy plus ipilimumab. These receptors originate from a human donor with non-small cell lung cancer whose response to radiotherapy plus ipilimumab could not be evaluated.

J is TRBJ2-2 and V is TRBV19; 9 bases align to TRBD1. V dropped 5 bases and J dropped 7; count of bases not matched to a gene: 8. The CDR3 runs 15 residues. The germline CDR1 and CDR2 sequences are LNHDA and SQIVND (reference sequence). CDR3 sequence (DNA): TGTGCCAGTAGTTCGAAGGGACAGGGCTTCGGGGAGCTGTTTTTT. Translation gives CASSSKGQGFGELFF.

The chain recombines TRBV9 with TRBJ2-7; D is uncertain. This CDR3 is built from 13 residues. The V end lost 0 bases, the J end lost 5 bases, and 9 bases lay between the germline ends. Germline CDR1 reads SGDLS; CDR2 reads YYNGEE. CDR3 sequence reads: CASSVAAGNEQYF. In DNA, the CDR3 is TGTGCCAGCAGCGTAGCGGCAGGCAACGAGCAGTACTTC.

The chain recombines TRBV7-2 with TRBJ2-5, with 7 bases identical to TRBD1. The germline V gene encodes CDR1 SGHTA and CDR2 FQGNSA. This CDR3 is 15 amino acids long. Trimming cost V 5 bases and J 5 bases; bases outside gene matches: 11. CDR3 sequence reads: CASSAGQAGWETQYF. CDR3 bases: TGTGCCAGCAGCGCCGGACAGGCAGGTTGGGAGACCCAGTACTTC.

The CDR3 loop reads CASKSPGLAKNIQYF. CDR3 sequence (DNA): TGTGCCAGCAAATCACCAGGACTAGCCAAAAACATTCAGTACTTC. The chain joins TRBV6-6 to TRBJ2-4; D might be TRBD2 (5 bases). Per germline, CDR1 MNHNY and CDR2 SVGAGI (reference sequence). The CDR3 runs 15 residues. Trimming removed 7 bases at V and 0 bases at J, with 13 bases between.

This chain connects TRBV9 to TRBJ1-5; a weak D match, TRBD1 (5 bases). Deletions cut 0 bases from V and 1 base from J, with 8 bases between. From germline, CDR1 is SGDLS and CDR2 YYNGEE. This CDR3 contains 15 residues. The CDR3 DNA sequence: TGTGCCAGCAGCGTAGATGGGGGGAGCAATCAGCCCCAGCATTTT. It translates to CASSVDGGSNQPQHF.

The gene calls are TRBV5-4 and TRBJ1-1; possibly TRBD1 for D (5 bases). The CDR3 runs to 13 residues. The ends were cut back, 5 bases at V and 1 base at J, with 9 bases in the middle. The germline V gene has CDR1 SGHNT and CDR2 YYREEE (reference sequence). The CDR3 here is CASSRQQNTEAFF. The CDR3 DNA is TGTGCCAGCAGTCGACAGCAGAACACTGAAGCTTTCTTT. Variable domain in full (rest from reference TRBV5-4 and TRBJ1-1): ETGVTQSPTHLIKTRGQQVTLRCSSQSGHNTVSWYQQALGQGPQFIFQYYREEENGRGNFPPRFSGLQFPNYSSELNVNALELDDSALYLCASSRQQNTEAFFGQGTRLTVV.

The chain carries TRBV5-8 and TRBJ2-1; 10 positions match TRBD2. Trimming took 3 bases from V and 2 from J; bases not matched to a gene: 5. The CDR3 runs to 16 residues. Germline V gene data show CDR1 as SGHTS and CDR2 as YDEGEE. The CDR3, as DNA: TGTGCCAGCAGCTCAAAGAGCGGGAGGGCCTACAATGAGCAGTTCTTC. This encodes CASSSKSGRAYNEQFF.

V and J are TRBV9 and TRBJ2-1; TRBD2 matches 11 bases. The CDR3 covers 15 residues. Germline assignment: CDR1 SGDLS and CDR2 YYNGEE. V lost 7 bases to trimming and J lost 7 bases; unmatched junction nucleotides: 10. CDR3 region: CASPLGLAEPNEQFF. DNA for the CDR3: TGTGCCAGCCCCCTGGGACTAGCGGAGCCTAATGAGCAGTTCTTC. Supplemented by reference TRBV9 and TRBJ2-1, the full variable domain reads DSGVTQTPKHLITATGQRVTLRCSPRSGDLSVYWYQQSLDQGLQFLIQYYNGEERAKGNILERFSAQQFPDLHSELNLSSLELGDSALYFCASPLGLAEPNEQFFGPGTRLTVL.

The chain employs TRBV27 and TRBJ2-5, with TRBD1 matching over 7 bases. V gave up 6 bases and J gave up 4 bases; unmatched junction bases: 8. Germline V CDR1 and CDR2: MNHEY, SMNVEV (reference sequence). This CDR3 region has 14 residues. The CDR3: CASRRQGTGETQYF. The CDR3, as DNA: TGTGCCAGCAGGCGACAGGGAACTGGAGAGACCCAGTACTTC.

The chain joins TRBV19 to TRBJ1-1, with D uncertain. The germline CDR1 and CDR2 sequences are LNHDA and SQIVND (reference sequence). Between the trimmed V and J ends, which lost 5 bases and 4 bases, there was a span of 14 bases. The CDR3 totals 14 residues. The CDR3 DNA reads TGTGCCAGTAGTTCGTGGGTAGGCGGCACTGAAGCTTTCTTT. Its translation is CASSSWVGGTEAFF.

V is TRBV7-9 and J is TRBJ1-1, with no clear D. This CDR3 contains 14 residues. Germline values: CDR1 SEHNR, CDR2 FQNEAQ (reference sequence). Trimming took 1 base from V and 4 from J, leaving 10 bases between them. DNA of the CDR3: TGTGCCAGCAGCTTAGTAGCGGAGAGCACTGAAGCTTTCTTT. This gives the protein CASSLVAESTEAFF.

The chain uses TRBV19 and TRBJ2-2, with D perhaps TRBD1 (6 bases). The CDR3 is 14 residues long. V lost 0 bases, J lost 8 bases, and 10 bases lay in between. Germline V lookup: CDR1 LNHDA, CDR2 SQIVND (reference sequence). The CDR3 sequence is CASSIDITGGELFF. CDR3 DNA: TGTGCCAGTAGTATAGATATTACAGGGGGGGAGCTGTTTTTT.

The genes are TRBV10-3 and TRBJ1-2; weak D call: TRBD1 (6 bases). In germline, CDR1 is ENHRY, CDR2 SYGVKD. Trimming took off 0 bases at V and 3 bases at J, with 14 bases between the two ends. This CDR3 spans 16 amino acids. DNA of the CDR3: TGTGCCATCAGTGAGTCGAGACCAGGGGTAGACTATGGCTACACCTTC. It codes for CAISESRPGVDYGYTF.

This clone has a handful of counts. The CDR3 coding sequence is TGTGCCAGCAGTTCTCAGGGTTTAAGGCAGCCCCAGCATTTT. Amino acid sequence: CASSSQGLRQPQHF. The chain carries TRBV28 and TRBJ1-5, with D possibly matching TRBD1 (5 bases). The V gene's germline CDR1 is MDHEN and CDR2 SYDVKM. V shed 4 bases and J shed 7 bases, with 14 bases lying between them. The CDR3 covers 14 residues.

About this clone itself: Other DNA sequences in this sample translate to the same CDR3. The V and J genes are TRBV5-1 and TRBJ2-6, with D tentatively TRBD1 (6 bases). Trimming removed 4 bases at V and 0 bases at J, with 8 bases between. Germline assignment: CDR1 SGHRS and CDR2 YFSETQ. The CDR3 loop spans 15 amino acids. As DNA, the CDR3 is TGCGCCAGCAGCGCGACAGGCTCTGGGGCCAACGTCCTGACTTTC. Its protein product is CASSATGSGANVLTF.

Comments on this clone: At one of its ends the junction is not consistent with the germline gene, which may arise from a read error. V and J are TRBV9 and TRBJ2-7, with 10 bases matching TRBD2. In germline, CDR1 is SGDLS, CDR2 YYNGEE. The CDR3 has 16 residues. CDR3 coding DNA: TGTACCAGCAGCCCACAACCTATGACTAGCGGGTACGAGCAGTACTTC. Amino acid sequence: CTSSPQPMTSGYEQYF. The whole variable domain, filled in from reference TRBV9 and TRBJ2-7, reads DSGVTQTPKHLITATGQRVTLRCSPRSGDLSVYWYQQSLDQGLQFLIQYYNGEERAKGNILERFSAQQFPDLHSELNLSSLELGDSALYFCTSSPQPMTSGYEQYFGPGTRLTVT.

This clone was counted a few times. The chain uses TRBV7-9 and TRBJ1-4; 9 bases line up with TRBD1. The CDR3 contains 17 residues. Germline trimming cut 3 bases from V and 3 bases from J; bases unmatched to any gene: 8. Germline assignment: CDR1 SEHNR and CDR2 FQNEAQ (reference sequence). CDR3 sequence (DNA): TGTGCCAGCAGCTTGACCGACAGGGGGGCCGCTAATGAAAAACTGTTTTTT. Residues: CASSLTDRGAANEKLFF.

This clone has a single count. The chain has TRBV10-3 and TRBJ1-1, with TRBD1 identical over 7 bases. J lost 1 base, V lost 7 bases, and 9 bases had no gene match. Germline loops: CDR1 ENHRY, CDR2 SYGVKD. CDR3 length: 15 residues. Here the CDR3 DNA reads TGTGCCATCAATCAAGACAGGGTGGGGAACACTGAAGCTTTCTTT. It codes for CAINQDRVGNTEAFF.

J is TRBJ2-1 and V is TRBV5-4; 10 nucleotides match TRBD2. The CDR3 length is 16 residues. J lost 0 bases, V lost 3 bases, and 3 bases had no gene match. The V gene's germline CDR1 is SGHNT and CDR2 YYREEE (reference sequence). CDR3 protein: CASSSSGSRSYNEQFF. The CDR3 coding sequence is TGTGCCAGCAGCTCTAGCGGGAGCCGCTCCTACAATGAGCAGTTCTTC.

This chain connects TRBV9 to TRBJ1-2, with 7 bases identical to TRBD1. The trim removed 4 bases at V and 3 bases at J, leaving 12 bases unmatched. This CDR3 contains 16 residues. The germline V gene has CDR1 SGDLS and CDR2 YYNGEE. The CDR3 DNA sequence: TGTGCCAGCAGCCCGGGACAGCATCTATCTGACTATGGCTACACCTTC. Amino acids: CASSPGQHLSDYGYTF.

This sequence joins TRBV4-3 and TRBJ1-2, with 10 bases fitting TRBD1. V dropped 1 base and J dropped 6; count of bases not matched to a gene: 5. Germline CDR1 is LGHNA and CDR2 is YSLEER. The CDR3 is made up of 15 amino acids. CDR3 loop: CASSQVTGTGDGYTF. CDR3 nucleotide sequence: TGCGCCAGCAGCCAAGTCACCGGGACAGGGGATGGCTACACCTTC.

This clone appeared a few times. This same CDR3 is encoded by further DNA sequences in the sample. The genes are TRBV2 and TRBJ1-4; perhaps TRBD1 as D (6 bases). Germline loops: CDR1 SNHLY, CDR2 FYNNEI. Trimming cost V 6 bases and J 8 bases, with 16 bases left between them. The CDR3 loop spans 14 amino acids. CDR3 coding DNA: TGTGCCAGCAGCGGGGGGGGCTCGGGAGAAAAACTGTTTTTT. This gives the protein CASSGGGSGEKLFF.

The CDR3 DNA reads as TGTGCCAGCAGTTGGGAGGCCAAAAACATTCAGTACTTC. Amino acids: CASSWEAKNIQYF. V gene TRBV28 combines with J gene TRBJ2-4; TRBD2 might be the D (5 bases). The germline V and J ends were trimmed by 4 bases and 1 base, with 5 bases remaining between them. Germline CDR1 reads MDHEN; CDR2 reads SYDVKM. The CDR3 is 13 amino acids.

This clone was seen only a few times. V usage is TRBV28 and J usage is TRBJ1-2; TRBD1 aligns across 7 bases. Germline CDR1 MDHEN, CDR2 SYDVKM. This CDR3 is 14 amino acids long. With 2 bases clipped from V and 5 bases from J, the junction kept 5 bases outside the gene matches. The CDR3 region is CASSLEGGRYGYTF. CDR3 sequence (DNA): TGTGCCAGCAGTTTAGAAGGGGGCCGATATGGCTACACCTTC.

This clone came up a few times. The chain is built from TRBV29-1 and TRBJ2-1; 12 bases are shared with TRBD1. Trimming took 3 bases from V and 12 from J; bases not matched to a gene: 15. The CDR3 has 16 residues. CDR1 and CDR2 (germline): SQVTM, ANQGSEA. The DNA for the CDR3 is TGCAGCGTTGAGGCCGGGACAGGGGGCTTAGGGGGTAGGCAGTTCTTC. Residues: CSVEAGTGGLGGRQFF.

The chain employs TRBV4-3 and TRBJ2-3; a weak D match, TRBD2 (6 bases). Germline CDR1 reads LGHNA; CDR2 reads YSLEER. With 3 bases removed from V and 5 bases from J, the gap between germline ends came to 15 bases. The CDR3 is 15 amino acids. Here the CDR3 reads CASSQGGLGGDTQYF. The CDR3 DNA sequence: TGCGCCAGCAGCCAGGGGGGTCTGGGAGGAGATACGCAGTATTTT.

The V and J genes are TRBV29-1 and TRBJ2-1; 9 bases are shared with TRBD1. V shed 7 bases and J 3 bases; nucleotides not matched to a gene: 10. The germline V gene has CDR1 SQVTM and CDR2 ANQGSEA. The CDR3 extends over 15 amino acids. The CDR3 coding sequence is TGCAGCGGTACTACCTGGACAGGGGACTACAATGAGCAGTTCTTC. It yields the protein CSGTTWTGDYNEQFF.

The rearrangement uses TRBV9 and TRBJ2-1; 7 positions agree with TRBD2. From germline, CDR1 is SGDLS and CDR2 YYNGEE. There are 16 residues in the CDR3. V shed 0 bases and J 8 bases; nucleotides not matched to a gene: 11. The CDR3 here is CASSVDGGRFSDEQFF. In nucleotides, the CDR3 is TGTGCCAGCAGCGTAGATGGCGGGAGATTCAGTGATGAGCAGTTCTTC.

The genes are TRBV27 and TRBJ2-1; 10 bases fit TRBD2. Germline V gene lookup returns CDR1 MNHEY and CDR2 SMNVEV (reference sequence). The J segment lost 3 bases and the V segment lost 5 bases, leaving 7 bases of the junction unmatched. The CDR3 is 16 amino acids. CDR3 DNA: TGTGCCAGCAGTCCCCGGACTAGCGGAGACTACAATGAGCAGTTCTTC. Its protein is CASSPRTSGDYNEQFF.

The chain is built from TRBV9 and TRBJ2-1, with TRBD2 as a possible D gene (6 bases). The CDR3 is 13 residues long. The germline CDR1 and CDR2 sequences are SGDLS and YYNGEE. Trimming cost V 3 bases and J 5 bases, with 9 bases left between them. The chain's CDR3 is CASSGGENNEQFF. The CDR3 DNA reads TGTGCCAGCAGCGGCGGGGAGAACAATGAGCAGTTCTTC.

The DNA of the CDR3 is TGTGCCAGCAGCTTTGGGGGGGGCAATGTCTACGAGCAGTACTTC. Protein product: CASSFGGGNVYEQYF. This chain uses TRBV7-3 with TRBJ2-7; D is perhaps TRBD2 (7 bases). The CDR3 totals 15 residues. Trimming shortened V by 3 bases and J by 3 bases, and 15 bases separated the two germline ends. From germline, CDR1 is SGHTA and CDR2 FQGTGA. Full variable domain (rest looked up from reference TRBV7-3 and TRBJ2-7): GAGVSQTPSNKVTEKGKYVELRCDPISGHTALYWYRQSLGQGPEFLIYFQGTGAADDSGLPNDRFFAVRPEGSVSTLKIQRTERGDSAVYLCASSFGGGNVYEQYFGPGTRLTVT.

This rearrangement joins TRBV7-9 to TRBJ1-2, with 8 bases matching TRBD1. The CDR3 extends over 15 amino acids. CDR1 SEHNR and CDR2 FQNEAQ come from the germline V gene (reference sequence). The V gene end was trimmed by 4 bases and the J gene end by 2 bases; junction bases not matched to a gene: 6. CDR3 sequence: CASSSSGGLNYGYTF. The CDR3 DNA sequence: TGTGCCAGCAGCTCTTCAGGGGGCCTGAACTATGGCTACACCTTC. Full variable domain (missing parts from reference TRBV7-9 and TRBJ1-2): DTGVSQNPRHKITKRGQNVTFRCDPISEHNRLYWYRQTLGQGPEFLTYFQNEAQLEKSRLLSDRFSAERPKGSFSTLEIQRTEQGDSAMYLCASSSSGGLNYGYTFGSGTRLTVV.